Listed below are T cell receptor beta chains from one sample, sequenced in a study of cytomegalovirus exposure and HLA in healthy donors. Only in-frame clones appear in the TCRdb table, and some are missing; sequencing was by immunoSEQ multiplex PCR. The sample has around 250,000 clones, around nine tenths seen once; the top ten hold about 1.5%. The sequencing input was PBMCs. These receptor sequences come from a girl aged 2-10 years in good health and CMV-seronegative. The CDR3 runs from the conserved cysteine through the conserved F or W. A D gene is named only where the DNA matches it firmly. Not all rows give a size; the values are once, few, many and, for expanded clones, a class.

clone_size: NA; v_call: TRBV29-1; d_call: NA; j_call: TRBJ2-7; cdr3_aa: CSVGALGARYEQYF; cdr3_nt: TGCAGCGTTGGGGCTTTAGGGGCTAGGTACGAGCAGTACTTC
clone_size: NA; v_call: TRBV6-5; d_call: NA; j_call: TRBJ2-1; cdr3_aa: CASSYSSALSYNEQFF; cdr3_nt: TGTGCCAGCAGTTACTCGAGCGCCCTCTCCTACAATGAGCAGTTCTTC
clone_size: NA; v_call: TRBV29-1; d_call: TRBD2; j_call: TRBJ2-7; cdr3_aa: CSARGGSSYEQYF; cdr3_nt: TGCAGCGCCCGGGGGGGAAGCTCCTACGAGCAGTACTTC
clone_size: NA; v_call: TRBV27; d_call: NA; j_call: TRBJ2-7; cdr3_aa: CASSLSGSGVGSYEQYF; cdr3_nt: TGTGCCAGCAGTTTATCGGGGTCAGGGGTAGGATCCTACGAGCAGTACTTC
clone_size: NA; v_call: TRBV7-2; d_call: TRBD2; j_call: TRBJ2-1; cdr3_aa: CASSYKLAGVYNEQLF; cdr3_nt: TGTGCCAGCAGCTACAAACTAGCGGGGGTCTACAATGAGCAGCTCTTC
clone_size: once; v_call: TRBV5-6; d_call: NA; j_call: TRBJ1-4; cdr3_aa: CASSRRRAPRRTNEKLFF; cdr3_nt: TGTGCCAGCAGCCGGCGACGGGCCCCCAGGAGGACTAATGAAAAACTGTTTTTT
clone_size: NA; v_call: TRBV6-5; d_call: TRBD2; j_call: TRBJ2-7; cdr3_aa: CASSQTSVSYEQYF; cdr3_nt: TGTGCCAGCAGCCAGACTAGCGTCTCCTACGAGCAGTACTTC
clone_size: few; v_call: TRBV5-6; d_call: TRBD2; j_call: TRBJ2-5; cdr3_aa: CASSYPGTSGRRETQYF; cdr3_nt: TGTGCCAGCAGCTATCCTGGGACTAGCGGGAGGAGGGAGACCCAGTACTTC
clone_size: NA; v_call: TRBV11-2; d_call: TRBD2; j_call: TRBJ2-1; cdr3_aa: CASSLGIAGTSYNEQFF; cdr3_nt: TGTGCCAGCAGCCTAGGGATAGCGGGAACGTCCTACAATGAGCAGTTCTTC
clone_size: NA; v_call: TRBV19; d_call: NA; j_call: TRBJ2-1; cdr3_aa: CASSIPTRAYNEQFF; cdr3_nt: TGTGCCAGTAGTATACCCACGAGGGCTTACAATGAGCAGTTCTTC
clone_size: once; v_call: TRBV27; d_call: NA; j_call: TRBJ1-2; cdr3_aa: CASSTIGGDYTF; cdr3_nt: TGTGCCAGCAGCACTATAGGAGGTGACTACACCTTC
clone_size: once; v_call: TRBV27; d_call: TRBD2; j_call: TRBJ2-1; cdr3_aa: CASSSRTSGRTNEQFF; cdr3_nt: TGTGCCAGCAGTTCTCGGACTAGCGGGAGGACCAATGAGCAGTTCTTC
clone_size: NA; v_call: TRBV10-1; d_call: TRBD2; j_call: TRBJ2-2; cdr3_aa: CASSEEGGPKGELFF; cdr3_nt: TGCGCCAGCAGTGAGGAGGGAGGGCCTAAGGGGGAGCTGTTTTTT
clone_size: once; v_call: TRBV12-5; d_call: NA; j_call: TRBJ1-2; cdr3_aa: CASGLGPLDANYGYTF; cdr3_nt: TGTGCTAGTGGTTTGGGGCCCCTAGACGCTAACTATGGCTACACCTTC
clone_size: NA; v_call: TRBV19; d_call: TRBD1; j_call: TRBJ1-1; cdr3_aa: CASSIKGTGGTEAFF; cdr3_nt: TGTGCCAGTAGTATTAAGGGGACAGGGGGCACTGAAGCTTTCTTT
clone_size: once; v_call: TRBV2; d_call: TRBD1; j_call: TRBJ2-7; cdr3_aa: CASSPGQGRLSEQYF; cdr3_nt: TGTGCCAGCAGTCCTGGACAGGGAAGGTTGTCCGAGCAGTACTTC
clone_size: NA; v_call: TRBV27; d_call: TRBD1; j_call: TRBJ2-3; cdr3_aa: CASSLTGLSTDTQYF; cdr3_nt: TGTGCCAGCAGCCTGACAGGGCTGAGCACAGATACGCAGTATTTT
clone_size: NA; v_call: TRBV27; d_call: TRBD1; j_call: TRBJ1-6; cdr3_aa: CASSQTTGRGSPLHF; cdr3_nt: TGTGCCAGCAGTCAAACGACAGGGCGTGGTTCACCCCTCCACTTT
clone_size: NA; v_call: TRBV4-1; d_call: NA; j_call: TRBJ1-5; cdr3_aa: CASSQWFGRLKRDQPQHF; cdr3_nt: TGCGCCAGCAGCCAATGGTTCGGGAGATTGAAACGGGATCAGCCCCAGCATTTT
clone_size: NA; v_call: TRBV7-2; d_call: NA; j_call: TRBJ1-5; cdr3_aa: CASSLDFNQPQHF; cdr3_nt: TGTGCCAGCAGCTTAGACTTCAATCAGCCCCAGCATTTT
clone_size: NA; v_call: TRBV5-6; d_call: NA; j_call: TRBJ2-1; cdr3_aa: CASSLYNYNEQFF; cdr3_nt: TGTGCCAGCAGCTTGTATAATTACAATGAGCAGTTCTTC
clone_size: NA; v_call: TRBV7-9; d_call: TRBD1; j_call: TRBJ1-1; cdr3_aa: CASSNRGSEAFF; cdr3_nt: TGTGCCAGCAGCAACAGGGGGTCTGAAGCTTTCTTT
clone_size: NA; v_call: TRBV11-2; d_call: NA; j_call: TRBJ1-5; cdr3_aa: CASSLGRAGNQPQHF; cdr3_nt: TGTGCCAGCAGCTTAGGCAGGGCGGGCAATCAGCCCCAGCATTTT
clone_size: NA; v_call: TRBV5-1; d_call: TRBD1; j_call: TRBJ2-2; cdr3_aa: CASSFTGGASGELFF; cdr3_nt: TGCGCCAGCAGCTTCACAGGGGGCGCATCCGGGGAGCTGTTTTTT
clone_size: once; v_call: TRBV6-5; d_call: TRBD2; j_call: TRBJ2-2; cdr3_aa: CASSYASGNTGELFF; cdr3_nt: TGTGCCAGCAGTTACGCTAGCGGGAACACCGGGGAGCTGTTTTTT
clone_size: NA; v_call: TRBV11-2; d_call: TRBD2; j_call: TRBJ2-1; cdr3_aa: CASSLVPVLAGGSAHEQFF; cdr3_nt: TGTGCCAGCAGCTTAGTCCCTGTTCTAGCGGGAGGGTCTGCCCATGAGCAGTTCTTC
clone_size: NA; v_call: TRBV29-1; d_call: TRBD1; j_call: TRBJ2-3; cdr3_aa: CSVLIVRQGVDTQYF; cdr3_nt: TGCAGCGTCCTCATTGTTCGACAGGGGGTAGATACGCAGTATTTT
clone_size: NA; v_call: TRBV19; d_call: TRBD2; j_call: TRBJ2-3; cdr3_aa: CASSIVPGGTDTQYF; cdr3_nt: TGTGCCAGTAGTATAGTCCCGGGAGGGACAGATACGCAGTATTTT
clone_size: NA; v_call: TRBV7-9; d_call: NA; j_call: TRBJ2-1; cdr3_aa: CASSLWQGHNEQFF; cdr3_nt: TGTGCCAGCAGCTTATGGCAGGGCCACAATGAGCAGTTCTTC
clone_size: once; v_call: TRBV2; d_call: NA; j_call: TRBJ2-2; cdr3_aa: CASSGIDWAGELFF; cdr3_nt: TGTGCCAGCAGTGGTATCGACTGGGCCGGGGAGCTGTTTTTT
clone_size: once; v_call: TRBV27; d_call: TRBD2; j_call: TRBJ2-2; cdr3_aa: CASSFGSGRQSNTGELFF; cdr3_nt: TGTGCCAGCAGTTTCGGGAGCGGGAGGCAATCCAACACCGGGGAGCTGTTTTTT
clone_size: NA; v_call: TRBV7-6; d_call: TRBD1; j_call: TRBJ2-7; cdr3_aa: CASSGGTGSYEQYF; cdr3_nt: TGTGCCAGCAGCGGAGGGACAGGATCCTACGAGCAGTACTTC
clone_size: once; v_call: TRBV28; d_call: TRBD2; j_call: TRBJ2-5; cdr3_aa: CASSLTLAGVGETQYF; cdr3_nt: TGTGCCAGCAGTTTAACTTTAGCGGGGGTTGGAGAGACCCAGTACTTC
clone_size: NA; v_call: TRBV5-1; d_call: TRBD2; j_call: TRBJ2-1; cdr3_aa: CASSLKSGGPLRSYNEQFF; cdr3_nt: TGCGCCAGCAGCTTAAAAAGCGGGGGGCCCCTCCGCTCCTACAATGAGCAGTTCTTC
clone_size: NA; v_call: TRBV2; d_call: NA; j_call: TRBJ2-3; cdr3_aa: CASSRESTDTQYF; cdr3_nt: TGTGCCAGCAGCCGGGAGAGCACAGATACGCAGTATTTT
clone_size: NA; v_call: TRBV7-8; d_call: TRBD1; j_call: TRBJ2-1; cdr3_aa: CASSSNAVDRGLYEQFF; cdr3_nt: TGTGCCAGCAGCTCTAACGCCGTGGACAGGGGGCTTTATGAGCAGTTCTTC
clone_size: few; v_call: TRBV7-8; d_call: TRBD1; j_call: TRBJ1-6; cdr3_aa: CASSLPRDRGSPLHF; cdr3_nt: TGTGCCAGCAGCTTACCCAGGGACAGGGGATCACCCCTCCACTTT
clone_size: NA; v_call: TRBV5-6; d_call: NA; j_call: TRBJ2-5; cdr3_aa: CASSWLGETQYF; cdr3_nt: TGTGCCAGCAGCTGGCTCGGGGAGACCCAGTACTTC
clone_size: NA; v_call: TRBV9; d_call: NA; j_call: TRBJ2-1; cdr3_aa: CASSPSHNEQFF; cdr3_nt: TGTGCCAGCAGCCCATCCCACAATGAGCAGTTCTTC
clone_size: NA; v_call: TRBV20-1; d_call: NA; j_call: TRBJ2-7; cdr3_aa: CSARLGYEQYF; cdr3_nt: TGCAGTGCTAGACTCGGCTACGAGCAGTACTTC
clone_size: once; v_call: TRBV6-5; d_call: NA; j_call: TRBJ1-2; cdr3_aa: CASRGSREYHGYTF; cdr3_nt: TGTGCCAGCAGAGGGAGCCGGGAGTACCATGGCTACACCTTC
clone_size: NA; v_call: TRBV29-1; d_call: NA; j_call: TRBJ1-3; cdr3_aa: CSVEGGGSGNTIYF; cdr3_nt: TGCAGCGTTGAAGGGGGGGGTTCCGGAAACACCATATATTTT
clone_size: NA; v_call: TRBV19; d_call: NA; j_call: TRBJ2-7; cdr3_aa: CASSIGTVFEQYF; cdr3_nt: TGTGCCAGTAGTATAGGAACGGTTTTTGAGCAGTACTTC
clone_size: NA; v_call: TRBV13; d_call: TRBD2; j_call: TRBJ2-1; cdr3_aa: CATVLAGGNEQFF; cdr3_nt: TGTGCCACCGTACTAGCGGGAGGCAATGAGCAGTTCTTC
clone_size: NA; v_call: TRBV9; d_call: NA; j_call: TRBJ1-2; cdr3_aa: CASGSDYGYTF; cdr3_nt: TGTGCCAGCGGTTCAGACTATGGCTACACCTTC
clone_size: NA; v_call: TRBV27; d_call: NA; j_call: TRBJ1-1; cdr3_aa: CASIRAGTEAFF; cdr3_nt: TGTGCCAGCATACGGGCGGGCACTGAAGCTTTCTTT
clone_size: once; v_call: TRBV15; d_call: TRBD1; j_call: TRBJ2-3; cdr3_aa: CATSTDRGHPDTQYF; cdr3_nt: TGTGCCACCAGCACTGACAGGGGGCACCCAGATACGCAGTATTTT
clone_size: NA; v_call: TRBV11-1; d_call: TRBD2; j_call: TRBJ2-3; cdr3_aa: CASSPRGGSTDTQYF; cdr3_nt: TGTGCCAGCAGCCCGCGGGGGGGAAGCACAGATACGCAGTATTTT
clone_size: NA; v_call: TRBV2; d_call: NA; j_call: TRBJ2-3; cdr3_aa: CASSEWRDPTSTDTQYF; cdr3_nt: TGTGCCAGCAGTGAATGGCGGGATCCGACTAGCACAGATACGCAGTATTTT
clone_size: NA; v_call: TRBV30; d_call: NA; j_call: TRBJ2-7; cdr3_aa: CAWNPMRGLSEQYF; cdr3_nt: TGTGCCTGGAACCCAATGAGGGGGTTGAGCGAGCAGTACTTC
clone_size: NA; v_call: TRBV21-1; d_call: NA; j_call: TRBJ1-2; cdr3_aa: CASSNGAGEQSYGYTF; cdr3_nt: TGTGCCAGCAGCAATGGGGCAGGTGAGCAATCCTATGGCTACACCTTC
clone_size: NA; v_call: TRBV7-2; d_call: TRBD1; j_call: TRBJ1-6; cdr3_aa: CATRPGQGLGSPLHF; cdr3_nt: TGTGCCACCAGACCGGGACAGGGATTAGGCTCACCCCTCCACTTT
clone_size: NA; v_call: TRBV10-2; d_call: TRBD2; j_call: TRBJ2-7; cdr3_aa: CASSASGRAYEQYF; cdr3_nt: TGCGCCAGCAGCGCTAGCGGGAGGGCCTACGAGCAGTACTTC
clone_size: NA; v_call: TRBV5-1; d_call: TRBD2; j_call: TRBJ2-7; cdr3_aa: CASSGLAGAYEQYF; cdr3_nt: TGCGCCAGCAGCGGCCTAGCGGGAGCCTACGAGCAGTACTTC
clone_size: NA; v_call: TRBV25-1; d_call: NA; j_call: TRBJ2-7; cdr3_aa: CASRRNSYEQYF; cdr3_nt: TGTGCCAGCAGGCGAAACTCCTACGAGCAGTACTTC